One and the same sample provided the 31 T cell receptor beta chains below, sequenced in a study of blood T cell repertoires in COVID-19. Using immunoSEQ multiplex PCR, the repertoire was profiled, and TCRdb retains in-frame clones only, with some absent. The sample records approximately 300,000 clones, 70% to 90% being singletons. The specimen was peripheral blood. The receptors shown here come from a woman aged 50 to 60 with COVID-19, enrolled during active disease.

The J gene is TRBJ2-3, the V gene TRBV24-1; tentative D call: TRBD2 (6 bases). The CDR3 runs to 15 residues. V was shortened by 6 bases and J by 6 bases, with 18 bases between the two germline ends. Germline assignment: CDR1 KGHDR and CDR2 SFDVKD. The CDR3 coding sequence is TGTGCCACCAGTCCTGGCGGGACCCGTGCGGATACGCAGTATTTT. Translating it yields CATSPGGTRADTQYF.

The CDR3 here is CASSHPSGRPYNEQFF. The DNA of the CDR3 is TGCGCCAGCAGCCATCCCAGCGGGAGGCCCTACAATGAGCAGTTCTTC. The chain links TRBV4-3 to TRBJ2-1; 9 positions agree with TRBD2. This CDR3 comprises 16 residues. V gave up 3 bases and J gave up 2 bases; unmatched junction bases: 5. In germline, CDR1 is LGHNA, CDR2 YSLEER.

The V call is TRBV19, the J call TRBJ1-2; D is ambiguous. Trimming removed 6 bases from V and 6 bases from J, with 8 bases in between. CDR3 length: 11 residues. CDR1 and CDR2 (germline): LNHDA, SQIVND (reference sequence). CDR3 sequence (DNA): TGTGCCAGTAGCTTCTTAGATGGCTACACCTTC. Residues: CASSFLDGYTF.

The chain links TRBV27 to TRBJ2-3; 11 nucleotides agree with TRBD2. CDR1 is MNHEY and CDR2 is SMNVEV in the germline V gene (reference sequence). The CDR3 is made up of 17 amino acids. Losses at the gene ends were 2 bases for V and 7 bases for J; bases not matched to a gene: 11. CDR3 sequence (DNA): TGTGCCAGCAGTTTACTGTCCGGGACTAGCGGCCCCAATACGCAGTATTTT. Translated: CASSLLSGTSGPNTQYF.

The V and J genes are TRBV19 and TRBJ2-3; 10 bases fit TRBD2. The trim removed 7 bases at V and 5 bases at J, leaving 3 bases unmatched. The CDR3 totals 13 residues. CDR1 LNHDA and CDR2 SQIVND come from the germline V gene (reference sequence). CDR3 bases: TGTGCCAGTAACTTAGCGGGAGGAGATACGCAGTATTTT. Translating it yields CASNLAGGDTQYF.

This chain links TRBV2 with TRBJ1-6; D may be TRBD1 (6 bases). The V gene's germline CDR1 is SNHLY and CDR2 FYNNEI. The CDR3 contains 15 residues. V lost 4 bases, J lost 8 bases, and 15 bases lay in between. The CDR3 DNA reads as TGTGCCAGCAGTGCCCATACAGGGATCGATTCACCCCTCCACTTT. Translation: CASSAHTGIDSPLHF.

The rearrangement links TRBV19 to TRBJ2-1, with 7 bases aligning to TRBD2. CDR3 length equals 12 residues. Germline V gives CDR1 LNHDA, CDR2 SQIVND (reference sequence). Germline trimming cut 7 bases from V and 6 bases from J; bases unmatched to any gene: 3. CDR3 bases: TGTGCCAGTATGGGGACTACCAATGAGCAGTTCTTC. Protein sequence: CASMGTTNEQFF.

In DNA, the CDR3 is TGTGCCAGCTCACCTGACAGGGTCGGTGGCAATCAGCCCCAGCATTTT. This translates into CASSPDRVGGNQPQHF. The chain recombines TRBV18 with TRBJ1-5, with TRBD1 matching over 7 bases. V gave up 3 bases and J gave up 2 bases; unmatched junction bases: 7. The CDR3 covers 16 residues. Germline V gene lookup returns CDR1 KGHSH and CDR2 LQKENI.

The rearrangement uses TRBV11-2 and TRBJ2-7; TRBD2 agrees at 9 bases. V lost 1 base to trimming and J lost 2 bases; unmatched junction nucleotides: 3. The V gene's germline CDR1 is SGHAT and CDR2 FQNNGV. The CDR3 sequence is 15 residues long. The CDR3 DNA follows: TGTGCCAGCAGCTTAGGACTAGCGGCACCCTACGAGCAGTACTTC. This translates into CASSLGLAAPYEQYF.

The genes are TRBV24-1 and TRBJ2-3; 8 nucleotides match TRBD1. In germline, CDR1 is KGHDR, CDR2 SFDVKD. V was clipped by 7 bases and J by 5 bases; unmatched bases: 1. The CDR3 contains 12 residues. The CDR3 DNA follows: TGTGCCACCAGGGACAGGGAAGATACGCAGTATTTT. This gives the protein CATRDREDTQYF.

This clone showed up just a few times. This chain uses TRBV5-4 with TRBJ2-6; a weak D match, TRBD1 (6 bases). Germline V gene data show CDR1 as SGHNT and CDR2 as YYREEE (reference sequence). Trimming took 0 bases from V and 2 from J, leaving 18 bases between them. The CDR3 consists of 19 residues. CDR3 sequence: CASSLAALPTGPGANVLTF. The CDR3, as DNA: TGTGCCAGCAGCTTGGCCGCTCTCCCCACAGGGCCTGGGGCCAACGTCCTGACTTTC.

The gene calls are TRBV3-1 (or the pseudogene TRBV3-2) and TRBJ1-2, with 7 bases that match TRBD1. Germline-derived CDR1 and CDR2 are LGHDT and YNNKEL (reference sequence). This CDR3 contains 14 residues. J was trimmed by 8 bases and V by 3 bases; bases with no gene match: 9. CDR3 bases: TGTGCCAGCAGCCAGAAGAACAGGGGAAACGGCTACACCTTC. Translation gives CASSQKNRGNGYTF.

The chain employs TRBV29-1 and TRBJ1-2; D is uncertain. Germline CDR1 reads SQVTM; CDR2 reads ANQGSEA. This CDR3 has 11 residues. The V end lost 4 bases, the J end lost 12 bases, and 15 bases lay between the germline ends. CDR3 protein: CSVGVFGENTF. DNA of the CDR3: TGCAGCGTTGGGGTCTTTGGGGAGAACACCTTC.

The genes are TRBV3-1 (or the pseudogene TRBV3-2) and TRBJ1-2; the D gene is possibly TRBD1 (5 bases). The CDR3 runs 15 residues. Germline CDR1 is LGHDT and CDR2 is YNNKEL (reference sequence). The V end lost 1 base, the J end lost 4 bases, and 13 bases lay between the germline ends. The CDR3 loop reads CASSQGSVRVYGYTF. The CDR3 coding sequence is TGTGCCAGCAGCCAAGGATCTGTCAGGGTCTATGGCTACACCTTC.

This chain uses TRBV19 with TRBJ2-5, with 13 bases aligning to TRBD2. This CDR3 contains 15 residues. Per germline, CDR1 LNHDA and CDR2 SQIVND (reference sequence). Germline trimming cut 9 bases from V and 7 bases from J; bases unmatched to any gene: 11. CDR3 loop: CASTGTSGTTGTQYF. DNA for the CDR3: TGTGCCAGCACCGGGACTAGCGGGACCACAGGGACCCAGTACTTC.

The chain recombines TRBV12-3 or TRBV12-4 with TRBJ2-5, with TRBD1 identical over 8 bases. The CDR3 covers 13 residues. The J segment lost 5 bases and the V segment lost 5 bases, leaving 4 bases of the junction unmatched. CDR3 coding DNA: TGTGCCAGCAGTCGTTACAGGGGGGAGACCCAGTACTTC. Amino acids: CASSRYRGETQYF.

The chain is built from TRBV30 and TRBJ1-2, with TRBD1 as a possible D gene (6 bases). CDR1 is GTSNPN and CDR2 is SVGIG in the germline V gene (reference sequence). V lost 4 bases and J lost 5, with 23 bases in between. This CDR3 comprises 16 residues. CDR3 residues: CAWTTRAGAGWYGYTF. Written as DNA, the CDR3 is TGTGCCTGGACCACCAGAGCGGGGGCGGGCTGGTATGGCTACACCTTC.

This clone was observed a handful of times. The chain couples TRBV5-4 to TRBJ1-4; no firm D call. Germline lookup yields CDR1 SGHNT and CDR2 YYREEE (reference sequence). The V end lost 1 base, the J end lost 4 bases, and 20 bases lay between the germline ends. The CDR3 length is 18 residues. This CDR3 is CASSLPDPYGKRNEKLFF. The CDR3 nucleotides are TGTGCCAGCAGCTTGCCAGACCCGTACGGAAAGCGTAATGAAAAACTGTTTTTT.

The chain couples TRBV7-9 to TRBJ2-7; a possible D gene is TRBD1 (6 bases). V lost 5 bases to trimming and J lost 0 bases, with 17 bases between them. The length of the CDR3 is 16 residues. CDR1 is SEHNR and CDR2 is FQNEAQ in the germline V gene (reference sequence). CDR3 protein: CASSITQGQNSYEQYF. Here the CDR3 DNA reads TGTGCCAGCAGCATAACTCAGGGGCAGAACTCCTACGAGCAGTACTTC.

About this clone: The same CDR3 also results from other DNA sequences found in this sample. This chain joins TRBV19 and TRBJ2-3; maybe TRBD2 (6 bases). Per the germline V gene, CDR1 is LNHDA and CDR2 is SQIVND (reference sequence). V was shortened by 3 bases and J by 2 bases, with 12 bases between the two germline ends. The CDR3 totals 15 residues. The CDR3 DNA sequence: TGTGCCAGTAGTATGGGGGGTGGGTCCACAGATACGCAGTATTTT. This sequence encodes CASSMGGGSTDTQYF.

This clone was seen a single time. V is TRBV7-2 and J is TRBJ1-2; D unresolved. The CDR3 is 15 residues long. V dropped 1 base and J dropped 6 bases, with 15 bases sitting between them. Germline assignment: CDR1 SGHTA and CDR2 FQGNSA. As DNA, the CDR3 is TGTGCCAGCAGCTTAGAACGGTCGAGGTTGGATGGCTACACCTTC. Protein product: CASSLERSRLDGYTF.

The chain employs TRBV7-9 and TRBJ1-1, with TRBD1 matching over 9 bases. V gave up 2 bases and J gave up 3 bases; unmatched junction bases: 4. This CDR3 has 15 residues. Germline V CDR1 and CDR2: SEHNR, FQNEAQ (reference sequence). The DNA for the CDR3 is TGTGCCAGCAGCTTACCGGGACAGGGATACACTGAAGCTTTCTTT. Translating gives CASSLPGQGYTEAFF. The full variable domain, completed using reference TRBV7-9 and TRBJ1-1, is DTGVSQNPRHKITKRGQNVTFRCDPISEHNRLYWYRQTLGQGPEFLTYFQNEAQLEKSRLLSDRFSAERPKGSFSTLEIQRTEQGDSAMYLCASSLPGQGYTEAFFGQGTRLTVV.

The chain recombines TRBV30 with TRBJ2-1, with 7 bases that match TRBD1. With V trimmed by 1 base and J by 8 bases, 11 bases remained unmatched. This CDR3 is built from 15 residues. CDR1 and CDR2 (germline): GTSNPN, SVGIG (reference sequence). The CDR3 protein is CAWSALMTGSYEQFF. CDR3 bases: TGTGCCTGGAGTGCATTGATGACAGGGTCGTATGAGCAGTTCTTC.

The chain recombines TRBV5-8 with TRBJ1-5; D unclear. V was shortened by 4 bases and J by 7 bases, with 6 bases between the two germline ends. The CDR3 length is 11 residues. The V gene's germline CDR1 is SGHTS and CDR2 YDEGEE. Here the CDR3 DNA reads TGTGCCAGCAGCACTCGGCAGCCCCAGCATTTT. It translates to CASSTRQPQHF.

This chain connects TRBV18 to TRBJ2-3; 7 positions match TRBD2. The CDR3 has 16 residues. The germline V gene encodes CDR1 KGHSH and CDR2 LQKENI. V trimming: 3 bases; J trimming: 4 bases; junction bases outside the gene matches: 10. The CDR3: CASSPRLAGVSDTQYF. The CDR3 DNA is TGTGCCAGCTCACCCCGATTAGCGGGCGTCTCAGATACGCAGTATTTT.

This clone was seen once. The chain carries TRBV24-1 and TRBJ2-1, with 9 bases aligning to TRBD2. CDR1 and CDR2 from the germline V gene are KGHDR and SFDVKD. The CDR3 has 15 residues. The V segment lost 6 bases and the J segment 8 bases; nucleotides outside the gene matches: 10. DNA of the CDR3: TGTGCCACCAGTCGGGCTAGCGGGACGAGGGATGAGCAGTTCTTC. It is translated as CATSRASGTRDEQFF.

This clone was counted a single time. The CDR3 loop is CASRVTGAVSGNTIYF. Written as DNA, the CDR3 is TGTGCCAGTAGGGTTACAGGCGCAGTTTCTGGAAACACCATATATTTT. The chain carries TRBV19 and TRBJ1-3; D may be TRBD1 (5 bases). V lost 6 bases to trimming and J lost 1 base, with 16 bases between them. Germline lookup yields CDR1 LNHDA and CDR2 SQIVND (reference sequence). The CDR3 consists of 16 residues. Complete variable domain (other parts from reference TRBV19 and TRBJ1-3): DGGITQSPKYLFRKEGQNVTLSCEQNLNHDAMYWYRQDPGQGLRLIYYSQIVNDFQKGDIAEGYSVSREKKESFPLTVTSAQKNPTAFYLCASRVTGAVSGNTIYFGEGSWLTVV.

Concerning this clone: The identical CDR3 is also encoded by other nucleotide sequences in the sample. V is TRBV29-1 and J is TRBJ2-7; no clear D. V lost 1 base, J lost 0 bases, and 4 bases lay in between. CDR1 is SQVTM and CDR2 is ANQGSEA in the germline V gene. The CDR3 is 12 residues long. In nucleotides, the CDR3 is TGCAGCGTTGAAGCCGGCTCCTACGAGCAGTACTTC. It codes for CSVEAGSYEQYF.

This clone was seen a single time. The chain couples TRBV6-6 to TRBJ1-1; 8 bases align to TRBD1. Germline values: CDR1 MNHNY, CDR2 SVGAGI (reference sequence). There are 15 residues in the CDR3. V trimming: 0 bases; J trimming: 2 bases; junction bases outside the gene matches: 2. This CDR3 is CASSYSTGENTEAFF. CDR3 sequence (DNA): TGTGCCAGCAGTTACTCGACAGGGGAAAACACTGAAGCTTTCTTT.

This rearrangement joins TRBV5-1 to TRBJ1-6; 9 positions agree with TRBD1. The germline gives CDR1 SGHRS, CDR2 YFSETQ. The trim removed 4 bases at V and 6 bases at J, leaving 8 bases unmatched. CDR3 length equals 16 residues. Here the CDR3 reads CASSNGGTGPNSPLHF. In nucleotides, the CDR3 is TGCGCCAGCAGCAACGGGGGGACAGGGCCTAATTCACCCCTCCACTTT.

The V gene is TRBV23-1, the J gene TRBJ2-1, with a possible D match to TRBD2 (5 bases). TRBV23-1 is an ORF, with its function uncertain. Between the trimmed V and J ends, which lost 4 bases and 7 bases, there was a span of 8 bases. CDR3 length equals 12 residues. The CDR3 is CASSPGENEQFF. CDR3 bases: TGCGCCAGCAGTCCCGGGGAGAATGAGCAGTTCTTC.